The clone carrying this TCR beta chain was found once. The sample originates from a study of blood T cell repertoires in COVID-19. Overall study context: The United States, Italy and Spain were the sources of the acute and convalescent COVID-19 samples. T cells, B-cell-depleted T cells, or PBMCs supplied cDNA or gDNA.

Profiled with immunoSEQ multiplex PCR; TCRdb holds only in-frame clones, not every one. Here the sample spans about 160,000 clones, 80% to 90% being singletons. Per the germline V gene, CDR1 is LGHDT and CDR2 is YNNKEL (reference sequence). The CDR3 contains 14 residues. Germline trimming cut 4 bases from V and 5 bases from J; bases unmatched to any gene: 5. The sequencing sample was made of peripheral blood. V and J are TRBV3-1 (or the pseudogene TRBV3-2) and TRBJ1-1; 9 bases agree with TRBD1. The sequence came from a man in his forties with acute or convalescent COVID-19. The CDR3 bases are TGTGCCAGCAGCCGTCCCGGGACAGGGACTGAAGCTTTCTTT. Encoded protein: CASSRPGTGTEAFF.